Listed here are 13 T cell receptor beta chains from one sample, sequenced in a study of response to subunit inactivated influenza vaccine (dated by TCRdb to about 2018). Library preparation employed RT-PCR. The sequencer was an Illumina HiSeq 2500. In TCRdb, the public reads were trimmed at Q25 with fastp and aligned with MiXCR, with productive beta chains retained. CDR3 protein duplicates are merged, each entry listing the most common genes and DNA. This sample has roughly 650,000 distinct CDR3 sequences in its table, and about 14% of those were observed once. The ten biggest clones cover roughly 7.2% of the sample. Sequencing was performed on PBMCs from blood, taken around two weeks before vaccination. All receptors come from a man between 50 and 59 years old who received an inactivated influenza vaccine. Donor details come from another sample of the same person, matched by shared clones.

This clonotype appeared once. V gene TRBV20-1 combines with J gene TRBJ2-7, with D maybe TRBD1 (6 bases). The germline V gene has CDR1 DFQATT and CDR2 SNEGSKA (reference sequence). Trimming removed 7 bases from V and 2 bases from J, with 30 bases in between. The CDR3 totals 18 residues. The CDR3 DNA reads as TGCAGTGTTCCGTGGGTTCCGAGGTGGGAAAGGGGGACCTACGAGCAGTACTTC. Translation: CSVPWVPRWERGTYEQYF.

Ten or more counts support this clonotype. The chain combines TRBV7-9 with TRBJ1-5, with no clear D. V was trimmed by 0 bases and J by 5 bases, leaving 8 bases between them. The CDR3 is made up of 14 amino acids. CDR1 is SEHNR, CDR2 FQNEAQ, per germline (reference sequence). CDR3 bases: TGTGCCAGCAGCTTAGCAGGTAACCATCAGCCCCAGCATTTT. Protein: CASSLAGNHQPQHF.

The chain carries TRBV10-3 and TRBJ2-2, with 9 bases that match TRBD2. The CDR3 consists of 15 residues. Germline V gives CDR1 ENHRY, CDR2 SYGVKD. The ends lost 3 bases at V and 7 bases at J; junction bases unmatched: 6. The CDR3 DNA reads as TGTGCCATCAGTGACCTAGCTAGCGGGGACGGGGAGCTGTTTTTT. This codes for CAISDLASGDGELFF.

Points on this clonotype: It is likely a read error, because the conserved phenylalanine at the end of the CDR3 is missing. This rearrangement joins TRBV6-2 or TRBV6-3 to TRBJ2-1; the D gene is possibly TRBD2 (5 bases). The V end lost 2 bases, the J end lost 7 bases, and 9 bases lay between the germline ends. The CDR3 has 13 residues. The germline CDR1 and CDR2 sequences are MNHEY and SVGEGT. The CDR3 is CASSYPGSNEQFY. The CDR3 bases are TGTGCCAGCAGTTACCCGGGATCGAATGAGCAGTTCTAC.

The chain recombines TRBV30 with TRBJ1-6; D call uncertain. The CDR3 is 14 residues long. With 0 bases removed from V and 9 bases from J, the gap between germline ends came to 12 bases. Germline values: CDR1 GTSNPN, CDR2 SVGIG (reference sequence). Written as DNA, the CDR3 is TGTGCCTGGAGTGTACGGGGAGGGCTTTCACCCCTCCACTTT. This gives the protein CAWSVRGGLSPLHF.

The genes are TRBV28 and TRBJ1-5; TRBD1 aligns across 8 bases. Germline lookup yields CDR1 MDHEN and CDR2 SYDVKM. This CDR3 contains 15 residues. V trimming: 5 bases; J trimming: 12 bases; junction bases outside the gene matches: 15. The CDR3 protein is CASSRPRTGTYHQHF. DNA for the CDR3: TGTGCCAGCAGTCGTCCTAGGACAGGGACCTATCACCAGCATTTT.

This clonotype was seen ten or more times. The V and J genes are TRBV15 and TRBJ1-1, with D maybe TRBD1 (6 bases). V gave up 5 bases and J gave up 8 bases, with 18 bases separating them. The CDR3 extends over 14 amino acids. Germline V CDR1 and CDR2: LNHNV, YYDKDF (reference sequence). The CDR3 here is CATSWGVTGTEAFF. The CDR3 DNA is TGTGCCACCAGCTGGGGGGTAACCGGGACAGAAGCTTTCTTT.

For the CDR3, the DNA is TGTGCCAGCAGCGTAGCCGGGACTAACTCCTACAATGAGCAGTTCTTC. Amino acids: CASSVAGTNSYNEQFF. The V call is TRBV9, the J call TRBJ2-1; 7 nucleotides line up with TRBD2. The CDR3 is 16 amino acids. Trimming took 0 bases from V and 0 from J; bases not matched to a gene: 3. CDR1 is SGDLS, CDR2 YYNGEE, per germline.

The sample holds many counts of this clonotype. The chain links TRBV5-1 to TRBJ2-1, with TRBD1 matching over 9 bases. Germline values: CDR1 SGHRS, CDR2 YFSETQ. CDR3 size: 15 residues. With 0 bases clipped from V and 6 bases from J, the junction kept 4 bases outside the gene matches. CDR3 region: CASSLGGQGLNEQFF. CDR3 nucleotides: TGCGCCAGCAGCTTGGGGGGACAGGGCCTCAATGAGCAGTTCTTC.

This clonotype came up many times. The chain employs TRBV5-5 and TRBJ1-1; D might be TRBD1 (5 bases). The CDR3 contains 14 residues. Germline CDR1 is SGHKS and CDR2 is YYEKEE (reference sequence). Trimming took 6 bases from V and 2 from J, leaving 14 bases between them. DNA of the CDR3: TGTGCCAGCACCCGGAGGGGCGGAAACACTGAAGCTTTCTTT. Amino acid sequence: CASTRRGGNTEAFF.

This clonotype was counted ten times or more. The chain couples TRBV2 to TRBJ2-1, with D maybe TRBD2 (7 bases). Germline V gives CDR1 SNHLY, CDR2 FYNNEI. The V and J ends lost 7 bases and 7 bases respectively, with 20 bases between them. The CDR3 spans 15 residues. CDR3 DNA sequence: TGTGCCAGCACCTCCCGGGGGGCTGGGGGGAATGAGCAGTTCTTC. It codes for CASTSRGAGGNEQFF.

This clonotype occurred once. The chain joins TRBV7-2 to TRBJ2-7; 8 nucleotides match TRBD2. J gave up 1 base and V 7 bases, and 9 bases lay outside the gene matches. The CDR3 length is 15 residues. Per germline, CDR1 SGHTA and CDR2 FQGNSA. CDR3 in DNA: TGTGCCAGCAACCGGGGGGGGGCTGGTTCCTACGAGCAGTACTTC. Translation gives CASNRGGAGSYEQYF.

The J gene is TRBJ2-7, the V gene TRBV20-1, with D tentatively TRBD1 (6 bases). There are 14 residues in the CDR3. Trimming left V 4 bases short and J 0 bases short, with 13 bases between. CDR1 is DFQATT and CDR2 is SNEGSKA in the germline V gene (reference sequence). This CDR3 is CSANRGGYSYEQYF. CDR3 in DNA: TGCAGTGCTAATCGAGGGGGTTACTCCTACGAGCAGTACTTC.